A single sample is the source of the 14 T cell receptor beta chains below, sequenced in a study of cytomegalovirus exposure and HLA in healthy donors. PCR used 60 Vbeta primers and 13 Jbeta primers. TCRdb's copy holds only in-frame clones and misses some; the assay was immunoSEQ multiplex PCR. This sample has about 100,000 clones, with less than 85% found just once. The sample consisted of PBMCs. The receptors shown here come from a man in his forties in good health and CMV-seronegative.

This rearrangement joins TRBV19 to TRBJ2-7, with 9 nucleotides matching TRBD1. The germline V gene encodes CDR1 LNHDA and CDR2 SQIVND (reference sequence). Losses at the gene ends were 3 bases for V and 2 bases for J; bases not matched to a gene: 2. CDR3 length: 14 amino acids. The CDR3 DNA reads TGTGCCAGTAGTATGGGGACAGGGCCCTACGAGCAGTACTTC. Its protein product is CASSMGTGPYEQYF.

A few counts support this clone. The chain is built from TRBV29-1 and TRBJ2-2; possibly TRBD2 for D (5 bases). The germline V gene has CDR1 SQVTM and CDR2 ANQGSEA. The CDR3 is made up of 14 amino acids. Trimming removed 4 bases from V and 0 bases from J, with 9 bases in between. CDR3 protein: CSVGRGANTGELFF. CDR3 DNA: TGCAGCGTTGGACGGGGAGCGAACACCGGGGAGCTGTTTTTT.

The J gene is TRBJ2-3, the V gene TRBV5-4, with a possible D match to TRBD1 (6 bases). CDR3 length: 13 amino acids. Germline V lookup: CDR1 SGHNT, CDR2 YYREEE (reference sequence). The germline V and J ends were trimmed by 2 bases and 6 bases, with 10 bases remaining between them. CDR3: CASSLSTGDTQYF. DNA for the CDR3: TGTGCCAGCAGCTTATCCACAGGGGATACGCAGTATTTT.

The V call is TRBV7-9, the J call TRBJ1-4; no reliable D call. There are 14 residues in the CDR3. V lost 1 base to trimming and J lost 6 bases, with 9 bases between them. Germline V gene sequence: CDR1 SEHNR, CDR2 FQNEAQ (reference sequence). The CDR3: CASSLGSGDEKLFF. The CDR3, as DNA: TGTGCCAGCAGCTTAGGGTCCGGGGATGAAAAACTGTTTTTT.

This clone has only one observation. J is TRBJ1-5 and V is TRBV29-1; D call uncertain. The CDR3 consists of 14 residues. Trimming stripped 4 bases from V and 0 bases from J, with 10 bases between. Germline CDR1 SQVTM, CDR2 ANQGSEA. The chain's CDR3 is CSVASDYSNQPQHF. The CDR3 bases are TGCAGCGTTGCAAGCGACTATAGCAATCAGCCCCAGCATTTT.

In regard to this clone: Other nucleotide sequences from this sample produce the same CDR3. The V and J genes are TRBV9 and TRBJ2-3, with a tentative D call TRBD1 (5 bases). Per germline, CDR1 SGDLS and CDR2 YYNGEE. Trimming took 0 bases from V and 1 from J, leaving 9 bases between them. This CDR3 is 15 amino acids long. For the CDR3, the DNA is TGTGCCAGCAGCGTAGGAACAGGAGGCACAGATACGCAGTATTTT. Its protein is CASSVGTGGTDTQYF. The whole variable domain, filled in from reference TRBV9 and TRBJ2-3, reads DSGVTQTPKHLITATGQRVTLRCSPRSGDLSVYWYQQSLDQGLQFLIQYYNGEERAKGNILERFSAQQFPDLHSELNLSSLELGDSALYFCASSVGTGGTDTQYFGPGTRLTVL.

This chain connects TRBV30 to TRBJ1-1; D not resolved. The CDR3 extends over 15 amino acids. From germline, CDR1 is GTSNPN and CDR2 SVGIG (reference sequence). The V and J ends lost 0 bases and 4 bases respectively, with 15 bases between them. The CDR3 reads CAWSVGRFSVTEAFF. CDR3 DNA: TGTGCCTGGAGTGTCGGGAGGTTCAGCGTCACTGAAGCTTTCTTT.

This chain links TRBV20-1 with TRBJ2-5; D possibly corresponds to TRBD1 (5 bases). V shed 4 bases and J shed 3 bases, with 6 bases lying between them. In germline, CDR1 is DFQATT, CDR2 SNEGSKA (reference sequence). This CDR3 is 11 amino acids long. The CDR3 coding sequence is TGCAGTGCTATAGGGGAAGAGACCCAGTACTTC. Its translation is CSAIGEETQYF.

The chain recombines TRBV5-1 with TRBJ1-1; 7 nucleotides agree with TRBD1. The trim removed 4 bases at V and 4 bases at J, leaving 13 bases unmatched. The CDR3 has 16 amino acids. CDR1 and CDR2 from the germline V gene are SGHRS and YFSETQ. CDR3 in amino acids: CASSLKTGIDATEAFF. CDR3 in DNA: TGCGCCAGCAGCCTTAAGACAGGGATTGATGCCACTGAAGCTTTCTTT.

The chain recombines TRBV5-1 with TRBJ1-5, with 9 bases aligning to TRBD1. The germline V gene encodes CDR1 SGHRS and CDR2 YFSETQ. V shed 1 base, J shed 9 bases, and the junction held 11 bases outside the gene matches. This CDR3 region has 16 residues. The CDR3: CASSLSGGQGPTPQHF. The CDR3 region has the DNA TGCGCCAGCAGCTTGAGCGGGGGACAGGGACCAACGCCCCAGCATTTT. Together with reference TRBV5-1 and TRBJ1-5, the CDR3 gives the full variable domain: KAGVTQTPRYLIKTRGQQVTLSCSPISGHRSVSWYQQTPGQGLQFLFEYFSETQRNKGNFPGRFSGRQFSNSRSEMNVSTLELGDSALYLCASSLSGGQGPTPQHFGDGTRLSIL.

This chain joins TRBV5-1 and TRBJ2-7, with 11 bases that match TRBD1. The ends lost 5 bases at V and 1 base at J; junction bases unmatched: 5. The length of the CDR3 is 15 residues. Germline V gives CDR1 SGHRS, CDR2 YFSETQ. The CDR3 reads CASSWTGGISYEQYF. CDR3 in DNA: TGCGCCAGCAGTTGGACAGGGGGCATATCCTACGAGCAGTACTTC.

This clone was seen a single time. The V gene is TRBV27, the J gene TRBJ2-3, with 7 bases identical to TRBD2. V shed 6 bases, J shed 1 base, and the junction held 10 bases outside the gene matches. The CDR3 is made up of 16 amino acids. Germline V lookup: CDR1 MNHEY, CDR2 SMNVEV (reference sequence). CDR3 loop: CASRQTWGGGTDTQYF. CDR3 DNA: TGTGCCAGCAGACAGACCTGGGGGGGTGGCACAGATACGCAGTATTTT.

V is TRBV7-3 and J is TRBJ2-3; TRBD1 matches at 11 bases. Germline CDR1 and CDR2: SGHTA and FQGTGA. The CDR3 has 14 residues. The V and J ends lost 4 bases and 4 bases, in that order; junction bases with no gene match: 1. The chain's CDR3 is CASSSGQGADTQYF. As DNA, the CDR3 is TGTGCCAGCAGCTCGGGACAGGGGGCAGATACGCAGTATTTT. Full variable domain (missing parts from reference TRBV7-3 and TRBJ2-3): GAGVSQTPSNKVTEKGKYVELRCDPISGHTALYWYRQSLGQGPEFLIYFQGTGAADDSGLPNDRFFAVRPEGSVSTLKIQRTERGDSAVYLCASSSGQGADTQYFGPGTRLTVL.

This clone was recorded once. The DNA for the CDR3 is TGTGCCAGCAGCCTCCCTCTAGCGGGGTTCACAGATACGCAGTATTTT. Its protein is CASSLPLAGFTDTQYF. The chain couples TRBV5-4 to TRBJ2-3; 9 bases are shared with TRBD2. With V trimmed by 4 bases and J by 2 bases, 8 bases remained unmatched. This CDR3 region has 16 residues. The germline V gene encodes CDR1 SGHNT and CDR2 YYREEE (reference sequence).